These T cell receptor beta chains were read from a single sample in a study of identical twins. Using its own MiXCR run on the 5' RACE reads, TCRdb lists one record per CDR3 protein. The table shows 400,000 to 600,000 distinct CDR3 sequences, with approximately 20% occurring only once. The data also belong to a second study, concerning yellow fever vaccine responses in identical twins.

Sequencing was performed on CD4+ T cells sorted from blood. These receptor sequences come from a woman between 18 and 29 years old in good health. Each CDR3 is given without its conserved first and last residue. Fields, in order: V gene, CDR3 protein.

TRBV7-6	ASSPDYLFGYT
TRBV20-1	SATDRDVSNTGELF
TRBV13	ASSFWGKNPQETQY
TRBV29-1	SASTGQVRETQY
TRBV12-3/TRBV12-4	ASKETGQSRKLF
TRBV5-1	ASSRSPNTEAF
TRBV19	ASSIATGSSNYGYT
TRBV5-1	ASSNTQGAASTDTQY
TRBV5-1	ASSLARLAGGGDEQF
TRBV2	ASNFVSDQPQH
TRBV5-1	ASSLEQISYNEQF
TRBV12-5	ASGNWAGERNEQF
TRBV7-2	ASSLSSGGGSDTQY
TRBV11-2	ASSLAAHTDTQY
TRBV12-3/TRBV12-4	ASSFGTYGTDTQY
TRBV12-3/TRBV12-4	ASSFRNHEQY
TRBV28	ASRRPGTSGSISGANVLT
TRBV7-9	ASSFTRGGNNEQF
TRBV6-5	ASSYSASGGAYEQY
TRBV10-3	AISARTGTTTHYGYT
TRBV10-3	AIRLAGVGEQY
TRBV11-2	ASSFVISGALGGELF
TRBV28	ASSWLAGGVGLY
TRBV20-1	SARPQGGEKLF
TRBV14	ASSQVGLAGVRTYEQY
TRBV4-1	ASSQVGLGGYT
TRBV4-1	ASSPSEGENSPLH
TRBV20-1	SAREANPYNEQF
TRBV11-1	ASSLRDSPLREQF
TRBV6-5	ASSYSAGTGAYVKTQY
TRBV29-1	SAPRGHNTDTQY
TRBV10-3	AISWTSGIGGTDTQY
TRBV6-5	ASSYSGGPGETQY
TRBV12-3/TRBV12-4	ASNVRGGQGFYNEQF
TRBV5-8	ASSWGFPGPNEQF
TRBV29-1	SVAYNEQF
TRBV12-3/TRBV12-4	ASSLRGGGDETQY
TRBV10-1	ASSDPPDSSYNEQF
TRBV5-1	ASSRDRGATNEKLF
TRBV6-2/TRBV6-3	ATRTYTEAF
TRBV27	ASGSGRAYNEQF
TRBV12-3/TRBV12-4	ASSLRRAKGTDTQY
TRBV7-9	ASSLGGSNSYEQY
TRBV5-1	ASSLVAGPPTGELF
TRBV3-1	ASSQIQGNTEAF
TRBV5-5	ASSLGSTSGTDTQY
TRBV5-1	ASSFGPAGGRAEQF
TRBV7-9	ASSPNLGPYNEQF
TRBV28	ASTGTGGSYEQY
TRBV5-1	ASSSVGGASTDTQY
TRBV10-3	ATRTSGKETQY